The 9 T cell receptor beta chains given below trace back to one sample, sequenced in a study of Graves' ophthalmopathy and Graves' hyperthyroidism. Transcripts of RNA were the source for amplifying TCR beta CDR3 regions. HTBI-primed first-round RT-PCR preceded second-round multiplex PCR. TCRdb ran MiXCR on the multiplex PCR reads and lists one entry per CDR3 protein. The sample yields more than 1,000,000 distinct CDR3 sequences, 35% to 40% seen once. The sequenced material came from peripheral blood or thyroid tissue (not recorded which). The receptors originated from an adult man with Graves' hyperthyroidism.

In regard to this clonotype: This likely comes from a read error, as the CDR3 has no conserved phenylalanine or tryptophan at its end. The DNA is left out, because the CDR3 cannot be placed on it with certainty; the CDR3 is given as TCRdb lists it. The chain is built from TRBV9 and TRBJ1-5. Germline lookup yields CDR1 SGDLS and CDR2 YYNGEE. The CDR3 spans 8 residues, counting both ends. The CDR3 loop is CASSVGAG.

This clonotype was counted many times. The chain employs TRBV7-2 and TRBJ1-5; D not certain. Germline V lookup: CDR1 SGHTA, CDR2 FQGNSA. The CDR3 totals 16 residues. V was pared by 5 bases and J by 0 bases, with 14 bases between. The CDR3 DNA is TGTGCCAGCAGCCCCTCCCACAGTTATAGCAATCAGCCCCAGCATTTT. Amino acid sequence: CASSPSHSYSNQPQHF.

The CDR3 spells CASSFGDSNSPLHF. As DNA, the CDR3 is TGTGCCAGCAGCTTCGGAGACAGTAATTCACCCCTCCACTTT. The rearrangement joins TRBV9 to TRBJ1-6; tentative D call: TRBD1 (5 bases). This CDR3 is 14 amino acids long. CDR1 and CDR2 from the germline V gene are SGDLS and YYNGEE. V was cut by 4 bases and J by 6 bases, with 11 bases left in between.

This clonotype was detected many times. The DNA for the CDR3 is TGTGCCAGCAGTAGTGGGACCGTTAAATTCTTGAACACTGAAGCTTTCTTT. This sequence encodes CASSSGTVKFLNTEAFF. The chain links TRBV12-3 or TRBV12-4 to TRBJ1-1, with D possibly being TRBD1 (5 bases). The CDR3 totals 17 residues. The V end lost 5 bases, the J end lost 0 bases, and 19 bases lay between the germline ends.

The chain links TRBV10-2 to TRBJ1-5; a possible D gene is TRBD1 (6 bases). V gave up 2 bases and J gave up 7 bases, with 18 bases separating them. There are 16 residues in the CDR3. CDR1 and CDR2 (germline): WSHSY, SAAADI. CDR3 DNA: TGCGCCAGCAGTGAGCCGGACAGAGGCCCTGGGCAGCCCCAGCATTTT. It translates to CASSEPDRGPGQPQHF.

The chain links TRBV10-3 to TRBJ1-4; D gene uncertain. Trimming shortened V by 8 bases and J by 6 bases, and 13 bases separated the two germline ends. Per germline, CDR1 ENHRY and CDR2 SYGVKD. CDR3 length equals 13 residues. The CDR3, as DNA: TGTGCCATCTGTAGGGCGAGGGATGAAAAACTGTTTTTT. It encodes CAICRARDEKLFF.

This clonotype was observed at least ten times. This chain links TRBV9 with TRBJ2-7, with TRBD2 matching 8 bases. The junction had 5 bases not matched to a gene; V was cut back by 4 bases and J by 2 bases. The length of the CDR3 is 14 residues. Germline CDR1 is SGDLS and CDR2 is YYNGEE. CDR3 in DNA: TGTGCCAGCAGCCCTGGACTAGCTGCCTACGAGCAGTACTTC. Its translation is CASSPGLAAYEQYF. Variable domain in full (rest from reference TRBV9 and TRBJ2-7): DSGVTQTPKHLITATGQRVTLRCSPRSGDLSVYWYQQSLDQGLQFLIQYYNGEERAKGNILERFSAQQFPDLHSELNLSSLELGDSALYFCASSPGLAAYEQYFGPGTRLTVT.

This clonotype was observed at least ten times. The genes are TRBV7-6 and TRBJ2-7, with D possibly matching TRBD2 (5 bases). The CDR3 has 17 amino acids. Germline V gives CDR1 SGHVS, CDR2 FNYEAQ. Trimming pared 3 bases from V and 7 bases from J, leaving 25 bases between. The CDR3 spells CASSLADMTGSFKEQYF. CDR3 DNA sequence: TGTGCCAGCAGCTTGGCAGATATGACGGGGAGCTTTAAGGAGCAGTACTTC.

V usage is TRBV7-2 and J usage is TRBJ2-5, with 12 bases aligning to TRBD1. The ends lost 5 bases at V and 5 bases at J; junction bases unmatched: 6. This CDR3 is built from 15 residues. Germline CDR1 and CDR2: SGHTA and FQGNSA. The DNA for the CDR3 is TGTGCCAGCAGCGTGGGACAGGGGGCTTTGGAGACCCAGTACTTC. Translated, it gives CASSVGQGALETQYF.